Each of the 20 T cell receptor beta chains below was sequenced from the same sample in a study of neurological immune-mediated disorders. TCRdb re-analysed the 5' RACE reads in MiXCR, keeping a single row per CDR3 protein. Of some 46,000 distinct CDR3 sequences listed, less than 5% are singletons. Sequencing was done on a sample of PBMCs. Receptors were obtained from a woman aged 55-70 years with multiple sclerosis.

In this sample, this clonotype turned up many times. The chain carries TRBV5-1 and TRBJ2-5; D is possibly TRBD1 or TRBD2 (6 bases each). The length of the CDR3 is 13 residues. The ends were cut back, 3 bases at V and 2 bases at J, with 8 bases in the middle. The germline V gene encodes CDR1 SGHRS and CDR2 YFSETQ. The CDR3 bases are TGCGCCAGCAGCTGGGGGGCACAAGAGACCCAGTACTTC. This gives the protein CASSWGAQETQYF.

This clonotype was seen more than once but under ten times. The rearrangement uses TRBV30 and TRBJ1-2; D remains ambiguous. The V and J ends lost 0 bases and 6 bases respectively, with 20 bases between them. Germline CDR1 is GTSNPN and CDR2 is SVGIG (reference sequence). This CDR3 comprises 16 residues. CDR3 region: CAWSVVSESVHHGYTF. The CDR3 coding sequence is TGTGCCTGGAGTGTAGTGTCGGAGTCGGTTCACCATGGCTACACCTTC.

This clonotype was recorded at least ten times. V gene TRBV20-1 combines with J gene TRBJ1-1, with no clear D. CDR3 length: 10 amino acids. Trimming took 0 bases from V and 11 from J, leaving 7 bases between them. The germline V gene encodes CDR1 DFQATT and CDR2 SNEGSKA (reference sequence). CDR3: CSAREETAFF. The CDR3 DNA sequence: TGCAGTGCTAGAGAGGAGACTGCTTTCTTT.

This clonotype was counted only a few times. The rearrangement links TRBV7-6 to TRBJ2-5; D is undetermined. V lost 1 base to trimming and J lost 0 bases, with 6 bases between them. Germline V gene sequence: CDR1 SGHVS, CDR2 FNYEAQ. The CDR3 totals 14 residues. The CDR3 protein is CASSLDLNQETQYF. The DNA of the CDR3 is TGTGCCAGCAGCTTAGACCTCAACCAAGAGACCCAGTACTTC.

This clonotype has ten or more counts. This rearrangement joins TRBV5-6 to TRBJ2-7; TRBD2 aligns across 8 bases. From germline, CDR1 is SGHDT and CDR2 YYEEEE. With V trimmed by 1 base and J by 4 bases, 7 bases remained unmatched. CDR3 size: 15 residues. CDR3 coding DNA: TGTGCCAGCAGCTTGCTGGGGCGGGAGGTGTACGAGCAGTACGTC. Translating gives CASSLLGREVYEQYV.

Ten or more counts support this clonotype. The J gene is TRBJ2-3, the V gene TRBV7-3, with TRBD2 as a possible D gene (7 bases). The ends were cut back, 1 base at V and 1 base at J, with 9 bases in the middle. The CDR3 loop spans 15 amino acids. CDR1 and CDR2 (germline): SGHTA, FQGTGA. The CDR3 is CASSLMRGRTDTQYF. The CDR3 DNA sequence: TGTGCCAGCAGCTTAATGCGGGGGCGCACAGATACGCAGTATTTT.

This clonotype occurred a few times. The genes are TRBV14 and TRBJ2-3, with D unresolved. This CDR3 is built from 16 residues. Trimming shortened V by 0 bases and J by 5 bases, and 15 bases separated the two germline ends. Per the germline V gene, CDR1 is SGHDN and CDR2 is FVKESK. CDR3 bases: TGTGCCAGCAGCCAAGATTTGTCATTAGCAGGAGATACGCAGTATTTT. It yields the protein CASSQDLSLAGDTQYF.

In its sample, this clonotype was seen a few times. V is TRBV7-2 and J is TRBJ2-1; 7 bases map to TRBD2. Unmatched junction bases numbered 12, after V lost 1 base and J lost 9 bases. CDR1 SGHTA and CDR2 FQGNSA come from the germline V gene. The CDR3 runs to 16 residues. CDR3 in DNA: TGTGCCAGCAGCTTAGGACTAGCCCCGGTGTCGGGTGAGCAGTTCTTC. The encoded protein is CASSLGLAPVSGEQFF.

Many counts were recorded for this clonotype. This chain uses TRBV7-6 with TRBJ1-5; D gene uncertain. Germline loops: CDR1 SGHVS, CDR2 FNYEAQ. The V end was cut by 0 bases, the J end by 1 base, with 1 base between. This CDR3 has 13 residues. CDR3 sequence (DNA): TGTGCCAGCAGCTTAGCAAGCAATCAGCCCCAGCATTTT. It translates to CASSLASNQPQHF.

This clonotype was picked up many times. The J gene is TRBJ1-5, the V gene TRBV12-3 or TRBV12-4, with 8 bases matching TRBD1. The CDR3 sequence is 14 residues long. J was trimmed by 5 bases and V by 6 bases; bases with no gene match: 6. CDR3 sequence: CASRNTGGDQPQHF. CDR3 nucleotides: TGTGCCAGCAGAAACACAGGGGGAGATCAGCCCCAGCATTTT.

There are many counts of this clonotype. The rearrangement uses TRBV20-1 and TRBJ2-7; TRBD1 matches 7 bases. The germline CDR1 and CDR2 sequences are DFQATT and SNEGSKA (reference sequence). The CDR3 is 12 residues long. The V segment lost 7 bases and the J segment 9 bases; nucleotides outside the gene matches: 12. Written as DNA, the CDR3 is TGCAGTGGTAGGGGGCCAGGCAAATGGCAGTACTTC. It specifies CSGRGPGKWQYF.

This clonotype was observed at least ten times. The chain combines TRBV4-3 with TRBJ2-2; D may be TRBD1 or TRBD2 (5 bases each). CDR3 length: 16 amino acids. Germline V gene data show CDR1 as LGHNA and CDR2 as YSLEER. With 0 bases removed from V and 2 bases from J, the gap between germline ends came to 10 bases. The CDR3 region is CASSQEWGINTGELFF. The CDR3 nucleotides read TGCGCCAGCAGCCAAGAGTGGGGGATCAACACCGGGGAGCTGTTTTTT.

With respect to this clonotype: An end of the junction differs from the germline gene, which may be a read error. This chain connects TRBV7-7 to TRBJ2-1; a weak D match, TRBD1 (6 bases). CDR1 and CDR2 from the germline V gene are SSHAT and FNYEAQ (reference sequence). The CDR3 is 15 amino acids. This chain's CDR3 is CASSLARGSGNEQFF. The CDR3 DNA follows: TGTGCTAGCAGCTTAGCCAGGGGTAGTGGCAATGAGCAGTTCTTC.

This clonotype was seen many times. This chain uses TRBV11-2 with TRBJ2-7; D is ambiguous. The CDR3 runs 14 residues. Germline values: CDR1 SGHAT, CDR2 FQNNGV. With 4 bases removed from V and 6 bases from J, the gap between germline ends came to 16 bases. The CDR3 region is CASSSTNTLPEQYF. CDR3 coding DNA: TGTGCCAGCAGCTCAACTAACACCCTACCCGAGCAGTACTTC.

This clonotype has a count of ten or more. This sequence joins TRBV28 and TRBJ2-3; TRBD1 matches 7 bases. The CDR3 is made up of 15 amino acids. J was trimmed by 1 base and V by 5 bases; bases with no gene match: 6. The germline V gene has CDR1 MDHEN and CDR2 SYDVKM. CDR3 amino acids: CASSDRESGTDTQYF. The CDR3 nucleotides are TGTGCCAGCAGTGACAGGGAGTCGGGCACAGATACGCAGTATTTT.

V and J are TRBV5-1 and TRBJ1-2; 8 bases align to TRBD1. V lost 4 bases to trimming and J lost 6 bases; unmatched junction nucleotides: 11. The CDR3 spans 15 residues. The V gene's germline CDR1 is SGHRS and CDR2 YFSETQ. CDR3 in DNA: TGCGCCAGCAGCCCAGGACAGGGCCTTCGACATGGCTACACCTTC. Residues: CASSPGQGLRHGYTF.

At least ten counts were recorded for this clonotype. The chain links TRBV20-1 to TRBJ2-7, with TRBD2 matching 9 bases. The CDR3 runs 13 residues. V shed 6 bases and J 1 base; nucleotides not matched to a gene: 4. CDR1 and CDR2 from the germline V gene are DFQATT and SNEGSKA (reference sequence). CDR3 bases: TGCAGTGCACAAGCGGGGGGATCCTACGAGCAGTACTTC. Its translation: CSAQAGGSYEQYF.

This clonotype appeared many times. This chain's CDR3 is CASFRDNEQFF. The CDR3, as DNA: TGTGCCAGCTTCAGGGACAATGAGCAGTTCTTC. J is TRBJ2-1 and V is TRBV6-2 or TRBV6-3, with TRBD1 as a possible D gene (5 bases). The CDR3 spans 11 residues. Germline loops: CDR1 MNHEY, CDR2 SVGEGT. The germline V and J ends were trimmed by 8 bases and 5 bases, with 7 bases remaining between them.

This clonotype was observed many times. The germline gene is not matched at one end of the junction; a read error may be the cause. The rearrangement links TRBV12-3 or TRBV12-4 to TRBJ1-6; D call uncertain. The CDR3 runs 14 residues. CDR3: CASSLGATNSPLNF. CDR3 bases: TGTGCCAGCAGTTTAGGGGCAACTAATTCACCCCTCAACTTT.

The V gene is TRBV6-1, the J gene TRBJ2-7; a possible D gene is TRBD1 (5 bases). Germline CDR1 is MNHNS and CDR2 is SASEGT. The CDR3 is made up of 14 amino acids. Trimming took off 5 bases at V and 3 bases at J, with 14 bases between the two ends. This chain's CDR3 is CASSQGPPDYEQYF. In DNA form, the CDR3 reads TGTGCCAGCAGTCAGGGTCCCCCTGACTACGAGCAGTACTTC.